The present T cell receptor (beta chain) was sequenced within a study of blood T cells in healthy people across ages. A second roughly 6 to 11 cycle PCR used barcoded and J-beta primers. TCRdb fed the 5' RACE reads into MiXCR, producing one record per CDR3 protein. The sample comprises 950,000 to 1,200,000 distinct CDR3 sequences, 30% to 40% of which are singletons, and about 12% rests with the top ten. The source is a young man in good health. The sample consisted of blood.

CDR3 sequence: CSARGGRNEQYF. CDR3 in DNA: TGCAGTGCCAGGGGGGGCCGGAACGAGCAGTACTTC. The V gene is TRBV20-1, the J gene TRBJ2-7, with D perhaps matching TRBD1 or TRBD2 (7 bases each). The V end was cut by 6 bases, the J end by 5 bases, with 14 bases between. Germline lookup yields CDR1 DFQATT and CDR2 SNEGSKA (reference sequence). CDR3 size: 12 residues.